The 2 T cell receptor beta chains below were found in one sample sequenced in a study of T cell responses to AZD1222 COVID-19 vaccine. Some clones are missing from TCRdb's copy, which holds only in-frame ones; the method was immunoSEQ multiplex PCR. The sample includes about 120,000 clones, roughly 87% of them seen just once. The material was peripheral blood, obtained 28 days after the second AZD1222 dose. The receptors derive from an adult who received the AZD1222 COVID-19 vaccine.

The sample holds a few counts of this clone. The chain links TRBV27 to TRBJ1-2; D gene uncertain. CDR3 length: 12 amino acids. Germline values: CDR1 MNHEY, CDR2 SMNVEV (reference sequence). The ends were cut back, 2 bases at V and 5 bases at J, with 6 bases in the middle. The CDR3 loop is CASSLQGYGYTF. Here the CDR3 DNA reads TGTGCCAGCAGTTTACAAGGGTATGGCTACACCTTC.

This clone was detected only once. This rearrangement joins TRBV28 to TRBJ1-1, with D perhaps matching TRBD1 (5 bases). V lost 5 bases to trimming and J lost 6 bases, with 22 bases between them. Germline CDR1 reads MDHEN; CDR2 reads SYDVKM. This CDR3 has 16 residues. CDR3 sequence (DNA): TGTGCCAGCAGTCCAAGGCCCCCGGGGCCGTTTCCTGAAGCTTTCTTT. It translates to CASSPRPPGPFPEAFF.